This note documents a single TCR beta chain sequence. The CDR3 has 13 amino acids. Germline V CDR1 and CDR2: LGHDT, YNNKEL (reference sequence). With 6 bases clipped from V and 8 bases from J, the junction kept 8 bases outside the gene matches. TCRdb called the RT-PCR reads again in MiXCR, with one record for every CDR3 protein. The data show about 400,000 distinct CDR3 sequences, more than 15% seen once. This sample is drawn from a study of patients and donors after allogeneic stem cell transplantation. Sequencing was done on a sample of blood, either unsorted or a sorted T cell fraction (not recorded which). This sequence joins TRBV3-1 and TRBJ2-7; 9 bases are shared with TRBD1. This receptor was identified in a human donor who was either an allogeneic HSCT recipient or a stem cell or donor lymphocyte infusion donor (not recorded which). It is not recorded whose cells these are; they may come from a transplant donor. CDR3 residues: CASSRDRATKQYF. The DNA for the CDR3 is TGTGCCAGCAGTCGGGACAGGGCTACGAAGCAGTACTTC.